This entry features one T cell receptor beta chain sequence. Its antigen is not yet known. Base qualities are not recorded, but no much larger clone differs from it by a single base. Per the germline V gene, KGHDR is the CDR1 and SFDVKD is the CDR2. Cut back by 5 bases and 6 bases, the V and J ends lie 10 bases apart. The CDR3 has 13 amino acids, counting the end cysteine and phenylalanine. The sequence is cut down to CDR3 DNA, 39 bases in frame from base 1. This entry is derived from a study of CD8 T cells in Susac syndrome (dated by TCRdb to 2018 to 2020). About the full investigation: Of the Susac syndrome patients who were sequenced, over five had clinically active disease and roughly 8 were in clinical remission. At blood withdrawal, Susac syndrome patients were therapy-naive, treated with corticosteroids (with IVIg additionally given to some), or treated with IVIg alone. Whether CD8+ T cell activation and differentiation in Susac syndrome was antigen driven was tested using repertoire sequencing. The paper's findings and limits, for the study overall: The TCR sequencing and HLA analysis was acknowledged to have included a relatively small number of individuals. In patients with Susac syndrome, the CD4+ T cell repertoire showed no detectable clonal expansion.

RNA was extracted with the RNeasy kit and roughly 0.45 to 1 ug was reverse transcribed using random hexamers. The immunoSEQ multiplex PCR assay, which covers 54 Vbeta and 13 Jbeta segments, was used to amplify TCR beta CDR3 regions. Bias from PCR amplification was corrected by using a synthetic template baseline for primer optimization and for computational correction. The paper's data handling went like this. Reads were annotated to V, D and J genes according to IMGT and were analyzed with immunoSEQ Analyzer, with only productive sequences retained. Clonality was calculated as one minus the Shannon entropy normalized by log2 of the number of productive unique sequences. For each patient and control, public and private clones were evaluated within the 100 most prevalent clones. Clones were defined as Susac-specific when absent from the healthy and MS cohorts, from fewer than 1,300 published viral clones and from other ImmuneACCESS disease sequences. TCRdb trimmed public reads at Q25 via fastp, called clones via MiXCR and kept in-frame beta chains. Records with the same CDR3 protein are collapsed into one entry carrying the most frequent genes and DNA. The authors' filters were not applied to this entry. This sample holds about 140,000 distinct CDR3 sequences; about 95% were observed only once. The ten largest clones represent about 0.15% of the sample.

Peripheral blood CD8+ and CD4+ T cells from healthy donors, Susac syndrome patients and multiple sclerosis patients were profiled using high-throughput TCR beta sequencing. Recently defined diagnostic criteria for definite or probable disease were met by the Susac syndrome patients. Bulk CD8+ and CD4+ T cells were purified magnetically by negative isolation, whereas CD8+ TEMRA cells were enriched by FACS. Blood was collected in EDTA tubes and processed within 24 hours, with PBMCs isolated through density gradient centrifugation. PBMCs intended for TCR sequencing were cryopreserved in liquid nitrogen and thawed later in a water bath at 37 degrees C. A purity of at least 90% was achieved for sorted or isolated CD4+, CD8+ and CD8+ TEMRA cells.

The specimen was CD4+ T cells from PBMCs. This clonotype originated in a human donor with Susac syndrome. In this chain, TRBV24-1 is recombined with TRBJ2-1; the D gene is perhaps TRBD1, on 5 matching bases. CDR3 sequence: CATSGKGANEQFF. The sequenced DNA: TGTGCCACCAGTGGGAAAGGGGCCAATGAGCAGTTCTTC.